Each of the 2 T cell receptor beta chains below was sequenced from the same sample in a study of technical replicates of blood from a handful of donors. Sequencing used immunoSEQ multiplex PCR; TCRdb keeps in-frame clones, though not all of them. This table holds under 85,000 clones, approximately 97% found once. Sequenced: T cells isolated from PBMCs. The receptors shown here come from a human donor in good health.

The chain combines TRBV6-5 with TRBJ1-5; possible D gene TRBD1, 5 bases. Germline CDR1 and CDR2: MNHEY and SVGAGI. This CDR3 spans 13 amino acids. Trimming took off 6 bases at V and 3 bases at J, with 9 bases between the two ends. The CDR3 nucleotides read TGTGCCAGCAGGAACAGGTTCAATCAGCCCCAGCATTTT. It is translated as CASRNRFNQPQHF.

The genes are TRBV6-5 and TRBJ1-1, with 7 bases identical to TRBD1. The CDR3 spans 15 residues. Trimming cost V 6 bases and J 5 bases; bases outside gene matches: 12. Germline lookup yields CDR1 MNHEY and CDR2 SVGAGI. Written as DNA, the CDR3 is TGTGCCAGCAGACACGAGGGACAGTTGGGTACTGAAGCTTTCTTT. Its translation is CASRHEGQLGTEAFF.